These 2 T cell receptor beta chains were all obtained from the same sample, sequenced in a study of regulatory T cells in long-lasting Graves disease. The time point was: newly diagnosed GD, antithyroid drugs for less than 3 months. From RNA extracted from PBMCs, the TCR library was made. Libraries of TCR beta came from iRepertoire HTBI primers plus Arm-PCR of CDR3 regions. A single record per CDR3 protein comes from TCRdb applying MiXCR to the multiplex PCR reads. The sample lists about 620,000 distinct CDR3 sequences; approximately 15% were seen once. These same data were also listed under a study on T cells in Graves' hyperthyroidism and ophthalmopathy.

The input for sequencing was peripheral blood mononuclear cells (PBMCs), taken at new diagnosis, from a patient treated with antithyroid drugs. All receptors come from a young woman with Graves disease.

This clonotype has a single count. It may be a read error: a sequence one base away is much more abundant. The V gene is TRBV27, the J gene TRBJ2-5; D not resolved. Per germline, CDR1 MNHEY and CDR2 SMNVEV (reference sequence). This CDR3 is built from 13 residues. This chain's CDR3 is CTSSWIYQETQYF. CDR3 nucleotide sequence: TGTACCAGCAGTTGGATTTACCAAGAGACCCAGTACTTC.

The sample holds a few counts of this clonotype. The chain links TRBV3-1 to TRBJ2-1, with 7 nucleotides matching TRBD1. TRBJ2-5 matches the DNA end more closely, so the J call is doubtful. The length of the CDR3 is 15 residues. Per the germline V gene, CDR1 is LGHDT and CDR2 is YNNKEL (reference sequence). The CDR3 loop reads CASSRVTGQKETQYF. CDR3 sequence (DNA): TGTGCCAGCAGCCGGGTTACGGGACAGAAAGAGACCCAGTACTTC.